One sample yielded the 7 T cell receptor beta chains listed below, sequenced in a study of sequential checkpoint blockade in melanoma (dated by TCRdb to the late 2010s). The library was built by means of the immunoSEQ multiplex PCR assay. This immuneACCESS table, as held by TCRdb, lists in-frame sequences with V and J called but not all clones. Of the missing ones, under half trace to an unresolved V gene in checked studies; the others have no known cause. Across this sample there are approximately 5,300 clones, with around two thirds seen only once. Around two thirds of the sample is held by the ten biggest clonotypes. Explained via the paper, the treatment or condition label denotes: randomized to nivolumab then ipilimumab (arm A) or the reverse (arm B). The material was CD8+ T cells sorted from blood (inferred from file names), obtained from a patient given nivolumab and ipilimumab in sequence. The receptors stem from a human donor with melanoma.

This clone was counted a few times. This chain joins TRBV6-5 and TRBJ1-2; D ambiguous. Germline V gene lookup returns CDR1 MNHEY and CDR2 SVGAGI. This CDR3 contains 12 residues. V lost 6 bases and J 5 bases, leaving 10 bases between the germline ends. The CDR3 nucleotides are TGTGCCAGCAGCTTAGCGCAGTATGGCTACACCTTC. Translating it yields CASSLAQYGYTF.

The chain employs TRBV5-1 and TRBJ2-1; 10 bases map to TRBD2. This CDR3 has 15 residues. Germline CDR1 reads SGHRS; CDR2 reads YFSETQ. The junction had 13 bases not matched to a gene; V was cut back by 1 base and J by 15 bases. The CDR3 sequence: CASSLKSGGALSPFF. The DNA of the CDR3 is TGCGCCAGCAGCTTGAAGAGCGGGGGGGCACTTTCTCCGTTCTTC.

The chain uses TRBV6-5 and TRBJ2-5; D is perhaps TRBD1 (5 bases). The V and J ends lost 0 bases and 5 bases respectively, with 10 bases between them. The germline CDR1 and CDR2 sequences are MNHEY and SVGAGI. This CDR3 is 14 amino acids long. In DNA, the CDR3 is TGTGCCAGCAGTTACTCGGCCAGGGTCGAGACCCAGTACTTC. Amino acid sequence: CASSYSARVETQYF.

The genes are TRBV14 and TRBJ2-7; a weak D match, TRBD2 (5 bases). Trimming stripped 1 base from V and 5 bases from J, with 18 bases between. The germline gives CDR1 SGHDN, CDR2 FVKESK. The CDR3 runs 16 residues. The CDR3 bases are TGTGCCAGCAGCCAAGCGGCCGGGTCTTTCGGGGACGAGCAGTACTTC. This sequence encodes CASSQAAGSFGDEQYF.

The chain carries TRBV7-9 and TRBJ2-2; 7 bases fit TRBD2. In germline, CDR1 is SEHNR, CDR2 FQNEAQ (reference sequence). Germline trimming cut 2 bases from V and 5 bases from J; bases unmatched to any gene: 11. This CDR3 region has 17 residues. CDR3 nucleotides: TGTGCCAGCAGCTTATTTCTGGGACCGGGAGGAACCGGGGAGCTGTTTTTT. Translated: CASSLFLGPGGTGELFF.

The sample holds a few counts of this clone. The chain has TRBV6-4 and TRBJ2-2; 7 bases are shared with TRBD1. This CDR3 has 14 amino acids. Germline V gene lookup returns CDR1 MRHNA and CDR2 SNTAGT. V lost 3 bases, J lost 4 bases, and 2 bases stayed unmatched. The CDR3 region is CASSEQGPTGELFF. The CDR3 coding sequence is TGTGCCAGCAGTGAACAGGGGCCCACCGGGGAGCTGTTTTTT.

CDR3: CASSLASGIGDEQYF. CDR3 coding DNA: TGTGCCAGCAGCTTGGCTAGCGGGATCGGAGACGAGCAGTACTTC. This chain connects TRBV5-4 to TRBJ2-7, with 9 nucleotides matching TRBD2. Germline CDR1 is SGHNT and CDR2 is YYREEE (reference sequence). There are 15 residues in the CDR3. With 0 bases clipped from V and 5 bases from J, the junction kept 6 bases outside the gene matches.